The T cell receptor beta chain under discussion was sequenced for a study of T cell repertoires in cytomegalovirus infection. Study background: Public TCR beta signature analysis indicated the presence of both CMV infection and matching HLA type.

The ends were cut back, 7 bases at V and 8 bases at J, with 23 bases in the middle. Germline values: CDR1 MNHNS, CDR2 SASEGT. CDR3 length: 15 amino acids. Study-wide results and caveats: The response measured ex vivo was dominated by TCR beta clonotypes (HLA-C-restricted and CMV-specific).

This clonotype has only a few counts. The antigen remains undetermined. Via MiXCR, TCRdb re-called the reads, giving one row per CDR3 protein. The table has 250,000 to 300,000 distinct CDR3 sequences, roughly 13% seen once. The sample comprised PBMCs. The chain couples TRBV6-1 to TRBJ1-2; D is perhaps TRBD1 (5 bases). The sequence was obtained from a human donor in good health (CMV status not recorded). Some clones in this sample may be carry-over from other donors' samples. The CDR3 is CASIPSGGRAMGYTF. The DNA for the CDR3 is TGTGCCAGCATTCCTTCCGGCGGCAGGGCAATGGGCTACACCTTC.